Below, 5 T cell receptor beta chains from the same sample are listed, as sequenced in a study of T-cell memory formation after mild COVID-19. TCRdb analysed the 5' RACE reads with MiXCR anew, one entry per CDR3 protein. The data show around 390,000 distinct CDR3 sequences, approximately 15% seen once. The sample comprised PBMCs or a T cell subset sorted from them (not recorded which). The receptors were gathered from a young man who had mild COVID-19 (a few samples of this study predate the infection). Cell type and time point are not known.

This clonotype was counted a few times. V usage is TRBV10-3 and J usage is TRBJ1-1, with 7 bases lining up with TRBD1. J gave up 1 base and V 10 bases, and 9 bases lay outside the gene matches. There are 14 residues in the CDR3. Germline assignment: CDR1 ENHRY and CDR2 SYGVKD. The CDR3 region is CATRDSYPNTEAFF. CDR3 nucleotides: TGTGCCACCCGGGACAGCTATCCGAACACTGAAGCTTTCTTT.

This clonotype came up many times. This chain connects TRBV27 to TRBJ1-1, with D maybe TRBD1 (5 bases). The CDR3 extends over 13 amino acids. CDR1 and CDR2 from the germline V gene are MNHEY and SMNVEV (reference sequence). The V end lost 2 bases, the J end lost 5 bases, and 9 bases lay between the germline ends. The CDR3, as DNA: TGTGCCAGCAGTTTACAGGGTATTACTGAAGCTTTCTTT. This codes for CASSLQGITEAFF.

V gene TRBV29-1 combines with J gene TRBJ2-5; TRBD2 is a possible D gene (7 bases). Per the germline V gene, CDR1 is SQVTM and CDR2 is ANQGSEA. Trimming stripped 4 bases from V and 3 bases from J, with 12 bases between. The CDR3 loop spans 13 amino acids. Here the CDR3 DNA reads TGCAGCGTTGGAGGGGGGGAAGAAGAGACCCAGTACTTC. Translating it yields CSVGGGEEETQYF.

CDR3 amino acids: CASRTGVGGVITDTQYF. The CDR3 region has the DNA TGTGCCAGCAGAACCGGCGTCGGCGGGGTCATCACAGATACGCAGTATTTT. This chain uses TRBV11-2 with TRBJ2-3; TRBD2 might be the D (6 bases). Trimming removed 6 bases from V and 2 bases from J, with 21 bases in between. Per the germline V gene, CDR1 is SGHAT and CDR2 is FQNNGV. This CDR3 is built from 17 residues.

CDR3 in amino acids: CASSRVGQSKEKLFF. CDR3 nucleotides: TGTGCCAGCAGCCGGGTAGGACAGTCGAAAGAAAAACTGTTTTTT. This rearrangement joins TRBV4-2 to TRBJ1-4, with D possibly being TRBD1 (6 bases). The CDR3 runs 15 residues. The germline V gene has CDR1 LGHNA and CDR2 YNFKEQ. V dropped 4 bases and J dropped 8 bases, with 17 bases sitting between them.